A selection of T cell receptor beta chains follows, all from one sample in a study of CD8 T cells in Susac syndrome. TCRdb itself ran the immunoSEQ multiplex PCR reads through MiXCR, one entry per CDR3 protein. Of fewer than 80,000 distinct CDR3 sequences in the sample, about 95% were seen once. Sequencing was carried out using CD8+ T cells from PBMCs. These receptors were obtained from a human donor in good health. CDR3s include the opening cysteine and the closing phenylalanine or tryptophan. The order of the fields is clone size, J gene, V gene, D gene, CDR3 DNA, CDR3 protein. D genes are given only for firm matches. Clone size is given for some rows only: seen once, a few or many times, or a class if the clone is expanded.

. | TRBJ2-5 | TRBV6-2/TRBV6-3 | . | TGTGCCAGCAGTTGGAGGGGGGGCGGCGAGACCCAGTACTTC | CASSWRGGGETQYF
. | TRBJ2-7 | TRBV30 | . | TGTGCCTGGATTCGTAGCCCTGCCTACGAGCAGTACTTC | CAWIRSPAYEQYF
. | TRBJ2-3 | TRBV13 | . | TGTCTCGGTGCGCATGGTACGCAGTATTTT | CLGAHGTQYF
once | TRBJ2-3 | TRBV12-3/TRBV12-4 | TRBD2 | TGTGCCAGCAGTTTACGCCCAGCGGGGGGGCCGAGCACAGATACGCAGTATTTT | CASSLRPAGGPSTDTQYF
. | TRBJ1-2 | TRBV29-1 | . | TGCAGCGTTGAAGGGCTAGGGAATGGCTACACCTTC | CSVEGLGNGYTF
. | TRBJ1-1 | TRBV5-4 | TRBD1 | TGTGCCAGCAGCCGGGACAGGGGGGACACTGAAGCTTTCTTT | CASSRDRGDTEAFF
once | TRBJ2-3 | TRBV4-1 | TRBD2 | TGCGCCACCCCGGCGGGGGGTCCGGCTCCAGATACGCAGTATTTT | CATPAGGPAPDTQYF
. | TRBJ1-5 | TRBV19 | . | TGTGCCACAAACCCGGGGGGGCATCAGCCCCAGCATTTT | CATNPGGHQPQHF
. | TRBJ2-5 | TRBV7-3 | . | TGTGCCGCTAGCTTTCGCGACCCGACTCGCCTATTCCACGAGACCCAGTACTTC | CAASFRDPTRLFHETQYF
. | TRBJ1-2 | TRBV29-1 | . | TGCAGCGTTGACGGGGGAGTCTATGGCTACACCTTC | CSVDGGVYGYTF
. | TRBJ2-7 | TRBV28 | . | TGTGCCAGCCCCCTTTGGGCAGGGCCCCAATACGAGCAGTACTTC | CASPLWAGPQYEQYF
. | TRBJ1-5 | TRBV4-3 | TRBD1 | TGCGCCAGCAGCCAAGATTCAGGGGGCGGTCAGCCCCAGCATTTT | CASSQDSGGGQPQHF
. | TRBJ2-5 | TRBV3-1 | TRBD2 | TGTGCCAGCAGCCAAGAGACCCGACTAGCGGTTATAGAGACCCAGTACTTC | CASSQETRLAVIETQYF
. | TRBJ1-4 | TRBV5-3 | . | TGTGCCAGAAGCTTGTACGACAGCCTTAATGAAAAACTGTTTTTT | CARSLYDSLNEKLFF
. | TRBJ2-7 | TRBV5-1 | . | TGCGCCAGCAGCCCCGGGGTTGGGTCCGAGCAGTACTTC | CASSPGVGSEQYF
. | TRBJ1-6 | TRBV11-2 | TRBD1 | TGTGCCAGCCGACAGGGACGATACTCACCCCTCCACTTT | CASRQGRYSPLHF
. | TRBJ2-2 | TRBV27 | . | TGTGCCAGCAGTTTATCGCTAGGGTACCACGGGGAGCTGTTTTTT | CASSLSLGYHGELFF
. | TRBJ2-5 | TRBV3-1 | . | TGTGCCAGCAGCCAAGATAGGGGGTGGGAGACCCAGTACTTC | CASSQDRGWETQYF
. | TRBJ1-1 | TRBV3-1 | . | TGTGCCAGCAGCCCCAGGAACTCAAGGGGTGAAGCTTTCTTT | CASSPRNSRGEAFF
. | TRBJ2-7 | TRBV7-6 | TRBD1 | TGTGCCAGCAGCTTAGGGACAGGGACCGAGCAGTACTTC | CASSLGTGTEQYF
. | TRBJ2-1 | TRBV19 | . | TGTGCCAGTAGTATTCAACAGGTTAGCTCCTACAATGAGCAGTTCTTC | CASSIQQVSSYNEQFF
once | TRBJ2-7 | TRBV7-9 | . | TGTGCCAGCAGTCCTAGGGACACAACCTACGAGCAGTACTTC | CASSPRDTTYEQYF
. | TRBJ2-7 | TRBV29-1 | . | TGCAGCGTTGTATTGGTCAGGGGCTCCTACGAGCAGTACTTC | CSVVLVRGSYEQYF
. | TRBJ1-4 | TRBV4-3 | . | TGCGCCAGCAGCCAAGACCCCCGCGGCGAAAAACTGTTTTTT | CASSQDPRGEKLFF
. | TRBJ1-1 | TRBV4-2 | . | TGTGCCAGCAGCCAAGAATGGACGGGACAGAACACTGAAGCTTTCTTT | CASSQEWTGQNTEAFF
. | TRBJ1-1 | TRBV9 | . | TGTGCCAGCAGTCCCCGGGACTTCGGCACTGAAGCTTTCTTT | CASSPRDFGTEAFF
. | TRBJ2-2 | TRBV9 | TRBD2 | TGTGCCAGCAGCGTAGAAGCGGGGGGGTCCGGGGAGCTGTTTTTT | CASSVEAGGSGELFF
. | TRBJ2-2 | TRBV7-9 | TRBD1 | TGTGCCAGCAGCCCGAACTACCCCAGGGGGCCCGTCACCGGGGAGCTGTTTTTT | CASSPNYPRGPVTGELFF
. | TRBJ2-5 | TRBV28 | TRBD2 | TGTGCCAGCAGCCCGGCGGGGGGGAAGACCCAGTACTTC | CASSPAGGKTQYF
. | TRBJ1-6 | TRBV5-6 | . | TGTGCCAGCAGCTTCTTTGGGTTGCCTGGATCACCCCTCCACTTT | CASSFFGLPGSPLHF